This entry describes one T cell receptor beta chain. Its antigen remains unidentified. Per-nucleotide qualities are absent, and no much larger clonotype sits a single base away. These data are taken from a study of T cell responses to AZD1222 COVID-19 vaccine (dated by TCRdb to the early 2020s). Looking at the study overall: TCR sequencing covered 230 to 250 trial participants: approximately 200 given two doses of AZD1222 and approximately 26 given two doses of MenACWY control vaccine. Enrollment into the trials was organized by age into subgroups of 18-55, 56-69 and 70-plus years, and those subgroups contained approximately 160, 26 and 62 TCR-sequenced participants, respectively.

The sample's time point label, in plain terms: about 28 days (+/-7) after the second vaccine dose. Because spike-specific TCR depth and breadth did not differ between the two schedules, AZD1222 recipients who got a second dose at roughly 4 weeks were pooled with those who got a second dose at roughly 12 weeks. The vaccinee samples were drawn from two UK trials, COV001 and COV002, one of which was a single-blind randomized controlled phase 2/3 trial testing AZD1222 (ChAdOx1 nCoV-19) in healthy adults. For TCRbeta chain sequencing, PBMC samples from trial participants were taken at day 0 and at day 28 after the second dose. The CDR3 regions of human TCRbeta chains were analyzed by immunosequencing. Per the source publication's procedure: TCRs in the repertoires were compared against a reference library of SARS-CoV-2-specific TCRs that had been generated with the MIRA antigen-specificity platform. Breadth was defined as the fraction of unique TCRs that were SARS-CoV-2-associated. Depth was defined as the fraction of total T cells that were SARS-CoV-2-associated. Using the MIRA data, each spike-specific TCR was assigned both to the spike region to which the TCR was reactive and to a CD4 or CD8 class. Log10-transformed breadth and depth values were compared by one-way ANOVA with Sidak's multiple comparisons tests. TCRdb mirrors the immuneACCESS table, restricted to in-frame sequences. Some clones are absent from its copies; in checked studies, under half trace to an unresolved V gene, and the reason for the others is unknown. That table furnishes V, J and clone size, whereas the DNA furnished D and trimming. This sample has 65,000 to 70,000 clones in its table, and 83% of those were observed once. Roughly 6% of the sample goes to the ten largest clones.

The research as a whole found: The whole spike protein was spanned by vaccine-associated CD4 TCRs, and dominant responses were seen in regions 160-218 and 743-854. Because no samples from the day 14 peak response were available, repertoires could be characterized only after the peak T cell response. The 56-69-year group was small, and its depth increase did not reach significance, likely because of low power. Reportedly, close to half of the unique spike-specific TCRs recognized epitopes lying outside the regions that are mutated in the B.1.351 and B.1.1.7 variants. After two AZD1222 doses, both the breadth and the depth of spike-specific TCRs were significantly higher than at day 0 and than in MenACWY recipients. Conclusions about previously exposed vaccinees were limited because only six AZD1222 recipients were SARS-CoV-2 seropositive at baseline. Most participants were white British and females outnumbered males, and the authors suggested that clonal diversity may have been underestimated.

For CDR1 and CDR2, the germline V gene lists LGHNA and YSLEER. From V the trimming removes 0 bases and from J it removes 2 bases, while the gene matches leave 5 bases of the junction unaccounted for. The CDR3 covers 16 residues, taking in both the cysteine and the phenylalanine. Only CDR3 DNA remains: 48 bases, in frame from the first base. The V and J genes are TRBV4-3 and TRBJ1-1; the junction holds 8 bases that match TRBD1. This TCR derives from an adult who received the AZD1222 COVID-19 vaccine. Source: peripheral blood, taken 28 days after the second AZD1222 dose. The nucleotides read TGCGCCAGCAGCCAAGATGGCAGGGGGCGAAACACTGAAGCTTTCTTT. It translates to CASSQDGRGRNTEAFF.